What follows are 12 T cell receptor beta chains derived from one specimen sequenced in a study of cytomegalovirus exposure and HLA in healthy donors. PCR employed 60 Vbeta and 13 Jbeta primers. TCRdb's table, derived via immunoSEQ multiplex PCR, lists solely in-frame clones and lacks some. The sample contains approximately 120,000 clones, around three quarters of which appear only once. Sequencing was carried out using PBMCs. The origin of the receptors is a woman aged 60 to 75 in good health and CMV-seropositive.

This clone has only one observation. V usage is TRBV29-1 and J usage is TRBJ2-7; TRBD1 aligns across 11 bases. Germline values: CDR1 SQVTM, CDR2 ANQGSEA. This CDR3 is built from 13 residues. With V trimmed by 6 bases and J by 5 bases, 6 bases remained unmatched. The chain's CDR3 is CSVVRDRGDEQYF. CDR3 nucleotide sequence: TGCAGCGTAGTCCGGGACAGGGGGGACGAGCAGTACTTC.

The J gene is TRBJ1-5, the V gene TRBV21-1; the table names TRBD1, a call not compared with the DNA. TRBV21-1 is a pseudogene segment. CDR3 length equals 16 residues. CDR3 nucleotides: TGTGCCAGCATCCTGGACCGGGACATTGGCAATCAGCCCCAGCATTTT. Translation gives CASILDRDIGNQPQHF.

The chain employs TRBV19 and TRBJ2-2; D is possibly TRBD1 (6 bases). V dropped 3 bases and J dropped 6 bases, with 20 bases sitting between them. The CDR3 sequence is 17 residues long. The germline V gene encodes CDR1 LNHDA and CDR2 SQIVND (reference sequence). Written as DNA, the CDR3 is TGTGCCAGTAGTATGGGTTCTTGGCAGGGGCTACCCGGGGAGCTGTTTTTT. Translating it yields CASSMGSWQGLPGELFF.

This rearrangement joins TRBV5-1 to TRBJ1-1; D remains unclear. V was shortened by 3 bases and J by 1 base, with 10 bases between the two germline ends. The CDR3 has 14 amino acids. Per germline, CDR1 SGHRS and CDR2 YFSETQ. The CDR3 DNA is TGCGCCAGCAGCTCTTACCCCGGGAACACTGAAGCTTTCTTT. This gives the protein CASSSYPGNTEAFF.

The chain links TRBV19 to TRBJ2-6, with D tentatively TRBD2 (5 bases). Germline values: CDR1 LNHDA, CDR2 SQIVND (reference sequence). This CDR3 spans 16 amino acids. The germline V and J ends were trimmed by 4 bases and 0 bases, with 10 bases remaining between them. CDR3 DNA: TGTGCCAGTAGTAGGTCGGACTCCTCTGGGGCCAACGTCCTGACTTTC. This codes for CASSRSDSSGANVLTF.

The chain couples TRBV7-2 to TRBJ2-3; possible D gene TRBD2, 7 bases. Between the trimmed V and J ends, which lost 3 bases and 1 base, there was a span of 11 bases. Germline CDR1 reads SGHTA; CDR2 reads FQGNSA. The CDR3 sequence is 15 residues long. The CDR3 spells CASSFLGGGTDTQYF. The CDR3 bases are TGTGCCAGCAGCTTTTTAGGGGGGGGCACAGATACGCAGTATTTT.

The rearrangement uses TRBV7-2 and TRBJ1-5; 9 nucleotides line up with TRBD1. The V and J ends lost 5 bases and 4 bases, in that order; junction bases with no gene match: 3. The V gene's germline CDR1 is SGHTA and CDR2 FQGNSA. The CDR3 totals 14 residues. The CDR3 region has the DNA TGTGCCAGCAGCCGGGGACAGGGAAATCAGCCCCAGCATTTT. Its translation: CASSRGQGNQPQHF.

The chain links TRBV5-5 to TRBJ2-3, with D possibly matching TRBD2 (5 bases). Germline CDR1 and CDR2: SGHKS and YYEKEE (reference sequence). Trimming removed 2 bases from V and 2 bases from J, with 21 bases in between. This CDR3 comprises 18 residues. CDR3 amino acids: CASSLLEGWGESTDTQYF. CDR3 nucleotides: TGTGCCAGCAGCTTACTAGAGGGTTGGGGAGAATCCACAGATACGCAGTATTTT.

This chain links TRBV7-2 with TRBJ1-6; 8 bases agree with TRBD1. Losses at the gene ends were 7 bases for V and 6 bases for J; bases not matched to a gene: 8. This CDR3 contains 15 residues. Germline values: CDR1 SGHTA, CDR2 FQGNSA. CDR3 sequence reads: CASTLTGGTNSPLHF. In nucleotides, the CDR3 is TGTGCCAGCACCCTAACAGGGGGTACTAATTCACCCCTCCACTTT.

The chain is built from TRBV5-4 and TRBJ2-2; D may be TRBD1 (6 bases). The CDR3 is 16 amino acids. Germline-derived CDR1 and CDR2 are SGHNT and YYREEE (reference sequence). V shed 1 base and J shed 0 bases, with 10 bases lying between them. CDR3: CASSLPGHSNTGELFF. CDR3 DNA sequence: TGTGCCAGCAGCTTGCCGGGACACTCGAACACCGGGGAGCTGTTTTTT.

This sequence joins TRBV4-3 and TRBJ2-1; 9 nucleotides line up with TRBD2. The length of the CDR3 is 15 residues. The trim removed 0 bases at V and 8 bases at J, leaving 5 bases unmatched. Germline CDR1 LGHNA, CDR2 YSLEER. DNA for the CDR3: TGCGCCAGCAGCCAAGAGGGGCTAGCGGGGTATGAGCAGTTCTTC. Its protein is CASSQEGLAGYEQFF.

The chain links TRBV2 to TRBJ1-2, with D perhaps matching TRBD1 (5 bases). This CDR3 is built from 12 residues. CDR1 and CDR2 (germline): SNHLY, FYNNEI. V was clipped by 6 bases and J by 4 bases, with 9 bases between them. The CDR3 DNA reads TGTGCCAGCAGCCAAGGGGTCTATGGCTACACCTTC. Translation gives CASSQGVYGYTF.